These T cell receptor beta chains were read from a single sample in a study of blood T cell repertoires in COVID-19. Some clones are missing from TCRdb's copy, which holds only in-frame ones; the method was immunoSEQ multiplex PCR. The sample consists of roughly 100,000 clones, around 86% of them appearing once. Material: peripheral blood. The receptors come from a woman aged 70-85 years with acute or convalescent COVID-19. CDR3s include the opening cysteine and the closing phenylalanine or tryptophan. A D gene is named only where the DNA matches it firmly. Not every row has a clone size; where given, it reads once, few, many or a size class.

TGTGCCAGTGGAGGGTCATTCTCTGGAAACACCATATATTTT CASGGSFSGNTIYF TRBJ1-3 . TRBV25-1 few
TGTGCCAGCTCACCACGGCCAGAGACTAATAATGAAAAACTGTTTTTT CASSPRPETNNEKLFF TRBJ1-4 . TRBV18 .
TGTGCCAGCAGATACAATCGACAGGGGGCGGGAGGCTACACCTTC CASRYNRQGAGGYTF TRBJ1-2 TRBD1 TRBV6-5 once
TGTGCCAGGAAACCCCCCTATGACACCGGGGAGCTGTTTTTT CARKPPYDTGELFF TRBJ2-2 . TRBV27 .
TGTGCCAGCAGGCTAGCGGGGGCTGGGGAGACCCAGTACTTC CASRLAGAGETQYF TRBJ2-5 TRBD2 TRBV3-1/TRBV3-2 .
TGTGCCAGCAGTTTATTCGGGAGGGCCCACTACAATGAGCAGTTCTTC CASSLFGRAHYNEQFF TRBJ2-1 TRBD2 TRBV27 .
TGTGCCAGCAGCCCCCGCCGGGAGAACACTGAAGCTTTCTTT CASSPRRENTEAFF TRBJ1-1 . TRBV6-5 .
TGCGCCAGCAGCGCAGCGGGGATGGACTACGAGCAGTACTTC CASSAAGMDYEQYF TRBJ2-7 TRBD2 TRBV5-1 .
TGTGCCAGCAGTTCCAGACTAGTGGTAGCAGATACGCAGTATTTT CASSSRLVVADTQYF TRBJ2-3 . TRBV6-5 once
TGTGCCAGCAGCCAAACGGACTTAGGGGCTTTCTTT CASSQTDLGAFF TRBJ1-1 . TRBV3-1/TRBV3-2 .
TGCGCCAGCAGCCAGGTACAGGGAGAAAAACTGTTTTTT CASSQVQGEKLFF TRBJ1-4 . TRBV4-1 .
TGTGCCAGCAGTCAACAGGGCTCTGGAAACACCATATATTTT CASSQQGSGNTIYF TRBJ1-3 . TRBV27 few
TGTGCCAGCAGCTTAATACAGGGACTAGAGGTTGAGCAGTTCTTC CASSLIQGLEVEQFF TRBJ2-1 TRBD2 TRBV7-8 .
TGCAGCGTTGACGGTGGTCGGGACAGGTCATTCTATGGCTACACCTTC CSVDGGRDRSFYGYTF TRBJ1-2 TRBD1 TRBV29-1 few
TGTGCCAGTAGTATACTACCGAAACTCCAGGGTGGCACTGAAGCTTTCTTT CASSILPKLQGGTEAFF TRBJ1-1 . TRBV19 .
TGCGCCAGCAGTGTCCCCCGCGGGGGGGCCACCGGGGAGCTGTTTTTT CASSVPRGGATGELFF TRBJ2-2 TRBD2 TRBV10-2 few
TGCGCCAGCAGCTTGGGCAGGGGCTCACAAGGAGTGAACACTGAAGCTTTCTTT CASSLGRGSQGVNTEAFF TRBJ1-1 . TRBV5-1 .
TGTGCCAGTAGTATAGTAGTACAGTATGAGCAGTTCTTC CASSIVVQYEQFF TRBJ2-1 . TRBV19 .
TGCGCCAGCAGCTCGATTCCGGGACAGGGGGCGTCTGGGGCCAACGTCCTGACTTTC CASSSIPGQGASGANVLTF TRBJ2-6 TRBD1 TRBV5-1 .
TGTGCCAGCTCACCATCGCGGGGGGGGCATGAGCAGTTCTTC CASSPSRGGHEQFF TRBJ2-1 TRBD2 TRBV18 .
TGTGCCAGCAGTTACAAGGGAGGGCGATCCTACGAGCAGTACTTC CASSYKGGRSYEQYF TRBJ2-7 TRBD2 TRBV6-5 .
TGCGCCAGCAGCTTTGGACAGAGCACAGATACGCAGTATTTT CASSFGQSTDTQYF TRBJ2-3 . TRBV5-1 .
TGTGCCAGCAGAGAAGAAGGGAGGGGTACTGAAGCTTTCTTT CASREEGRGTEAFF TRBJ1-1 . TRBV7-9 few
TGTGCCATCAGACCAGGTCTTAATTCACCCCTCCACTTT CAIRPGLNSPLHF TRBJ1-6 . TRBV10-3 .
TGCGCCAGCAGTTTGGCAGCGGGAGCCGGGGAGCTGTTTTTT CASSLAAGAGELFF TRBJ2-2 TRBD2 TRBV10-1 .
TGTGCCATTCCGGGACAGAGCTCCTACGAGCAGTACTTC CAIPGQSSYEQYF TRBJ2-7 TRBD1 TRBV19 few
TGTGCCAGCAGCCCGGGACTAGCGGGAGGATCCTACGAGCAGTACTTC CASSPGLAGGSYEQYF TRBJ2-7 TRBD2 TRBV3-1/TRBV3-2 few
TGTGCCAGCAGCCGAAAGGTACTAGCGGGGCGGGACAATGAGCAGTTCTTC CASSRKVLAGRDNEQFF TRBJ2-1 TRBD2 TRBV3-1/TRBV3-2 .
TGTGCCAGCAGATCGTCGGTACTAGAAGCTTTCTTT CASRSSVLEAFF TRBJ1-1 . TRBV28 .
TGTGCCAGCAGTTGGGGACAGGAGAACTATGGCTACACCTTC CASSWGQENYGYTF TRBJ1-2 TRBD1 TRBV5-4 .
TGTGCCAGCTCACCTCTCAGGGGGCCGGGCGAAAAACTGTTTTTT CASSPLRGPGEKLFF TRBJ1-4 TRBD1 TRBV18 .
TGCGCCAGCAGCCAAGATTTGGGGAGAGAGCAGTTCTTC CASSQDLGREQFF TRBJ2-1 . TRBV4-1 .
TGTGCCAGCAGTCGGGACAACTCCCTCGGGTCACCCCTCCACTTT CASSRDNSLGSPLHF TRBJ1-6 . TRBV6-6 .
TGTGCCAGCAGCCAAGCGGTCGCCGGGAACACCGGGGAGCTGTTTTTT CASSQAVAGNTGELFF TRBJ2-2 . TRBV3-1/TRBV3-2 .
TGTGCCAGTAGGAAGAAAGGGACTTTGTCTAACTATGGCTACACCTTC CASRKKGTLSNYGYTF TRBJ1-2 . TRBV19 .
TGTGCCAGCAGTGAAGCCCGGCGGTATAATCAGCCCCAGCATTTT CASSEARRYNQPQHF TRBJ1-5 . TRBV6-1 .
TGTGCCAGCAGTGTAGGCTTGGGGACAGTCACCGGGGAGCTGTTTTTT CASSVGLGTVTGELFF TRBJ2-2 TRBD1 TRBV6-1 .
TGTGCCAGCAGCCGGGAGTGGGCTAACTATGGCTACACCTTC CASSREWANYGYTF TRBJ1-2 . TRBV5-5 .
TGTGCCAGCAGCAAGCGGAGTCCCTACGAGCAGTACTTC CASSKRSPYEQYF TRBJ2-7 . TRBV21-1 .
TGTGCCAGCAGCCCTCCTGGGCTCGGGAACACTGAAGCTTTCTTT CASSPPGLGNTEAFF TRBJ1-1 . TRBV7-8 .
TGTGCCAGCAGCTTAGCTAAACCGGGACTAGCGGGCTACAATGAGCAGTTCTTC CASSLAKPGLAGYNEQFF TRBJ2-1 TRBD2 TRBV7-9 once
TGTGCCAGCAGCGGCGGGACTAGCTATGAGCAGTTCTTC CASSGGTSYEQFF TRBJ2-1 TRBD2 TRBV7-8 .
TGCGCCAGCAGCCCCACGCTGGACACAGGGAATGGCTACACCTTC CASSPTLDTGNGYTF TRBJ1-2 . TRBV5-1 .
TGTGCCAGCAGGGCTCAGGGACAGGGGAGTGGAAACACCATATATTTT CASRAQGQGSGNTIYF TRBJ1-3 TRBD1 TRBV6-6 .
TGTGCCTGGGAACAGGGCGGGAGGAGCTACGAGCAGTACTTC CAWEQGGRSYEQYF TRBJ2-7 TRBD2 TRBV30 .
TGTGCCAGCAGCGCAGAGGGGATACAGGGCGCCGAGCAGTTCTTC CASSAEGIQGAEQFF TRBJ2-1 . TRBV7-9 .
TGTGCCAGCACCCGGGACAGGAGAGGGGCAGATACGCAGTATTTT CASTRDRRGADTQYF TRBJ2-3 TRBD1 TRBV27 .
TGCGCCAGCAGCTTAACAGGGTCTAATGAAAAACTGTTTTTT CASSLTGSNEKLFF TRBJ1-4 . TRBV5-1 .
TGTGCCAGCAGTGAAGCCCCCGGGAGGGGCGGAAACACCATATATTTT CASSEAPGRGGNTIYF TRBJ1-3 . TRBV6-1 .
TGTGCCAGCAGCTCCAGGGACAGGTTACACTCTGGGGCCAACGTCCTGACTTTC CASSSRDRLHSGANVLTF TRBJ2-6 TRBD1 TRBV5-5 .
TGCAGTGCTAGTAGCGGACAGGGAACTGGAAACACCATATATTTT CSASSGQGTGNTIYF TRBJ1-3 TRBD1 TRBV20-1 .
TGTGCCAGCAGTAATGGATACAGGGTCTCTGGAAACACCATATATTTT CASSNGYRVSGNTIYF TRBJ1-3 . TRBV2 .